The 25 T cell receptor beta chains given below trace back to one sample, sequenced in a study of regulatory T cells in long-lasting Graves disease. Time point reported: newly diagnosed GD, antithyroid drugs for less than 3 months. There was RNA extracted from PBMCs, and the TCR library was made from it. Assembly of TCR beta libraries relied on iRepertoire HTBI primers together with Arm-PCR of CDR3 regions. TCRdb analysed the multiplex PCR reads with MiXCR anew, one entry per CDR3 protein. The sample yields 400,000 to 500,000 distinct CDR3 sequences, approximately 15% seen once. The same data also went into a second study, on T cells in Graves' hyperthyroidism and ophthalmopathy.

Material: peripheral blood mononuclear cells (PBMCs), obtained at new diagnosis, from a patient treated with antithyroid drugs. These receptors came from a woman in her 40s with Graves disease.

V gene TRBV5-6 combines with J gene TRBJ2-1; the D gene is possibly TRBD1 (6 bases). This CDR3 spans 13 amino acids. The V end lost 3 bases, the J end lost 6 bases, and 10 bases lay between the germline ends. Germline CDR1 SGHDT, CDR2 YYEEEE. For the CDR3, the DNA is TGTGCCAGCAGCTCCGGGACAATCAATGAGCAGTTCTTC. It translates to CASSSGTINEQFF.

This clonotype was detected ten times or more. The gene calls are TRBV7-2 and TRBJ2-6, with TRBD1 identical over 8 bases. Unmatched junction bases numbered 6, after V lost 6 bases and J lost 2 bases. CDR1 and CDR2 (germline): SGHTA, FQGNSA. This CDR3 region has 16 residues. CDR3 coding DNA: TGTGCCAGCAGTCGAGCAGGGGGCGCTGGGGCCAACGTCCTGACTTTC. Amino acid sequence: CASSRAGGAGANVLTF.

CDR3 sequence: CASSLRSGGWVTQYF. The CDR3 DNA reads TGCGCCAGCAGCTTGAGGTCAGGAGGTTGGGTTACGCAGTATTTT. This chain joins TRBV5-1 and TRBJ2-3; the D gene is possibly TRBD2 (5 bases). CDR3 length: 15 amino acids. The V gene lost 1 base and the J gene lost 8 bases, with 17 bases spanning the gap. CDR1 and CDR2 from the germline V gene are SGHRS and YFSETQ.

This clonotype was counted many times. J is TRBJ1-4 and V is TRBV24-1; 8 bases match TRBD1. The germline V gene has CDR1 KGHDR and CDR2 SFDVKD. V lost 4 bases, J lost 3 bases, and 6 bases stayed unmatched. This CDR3 comprises 16 residues. The CDR3 DNA follows: TGTGCCACCAGTGACTCCGGACAGGGCGCTAATGAAAAACTGTTTTTT. This gives the protein CATSDSGQGANEKLFF.

This clonotype was counted only a few times. The V call is TRBV20-1, the J call TRBJ1-2; D may be TRBD1 (5 bases). Trimming took 0 bases from V and 5 from J, leaving 10 bases between them. The CDR3 has 13 residues. Germline V gives CDR1 DFQATT, CDR2 SNEGSKA (reference sequence). CDR3 sequence (DNA): TGCAGTGCTAGAGAGGGGACGAAATATGGCTACACCTTC. Residues: CSAREGTKYGYTF.

This chain connects TRBV18 to TRBJ2-1; a possible D gene is TRBD1 (6 bases). Looked up from germline, CDR1 is KGHSH and CDR2 is LQKENI. Between the trimmed V and J ends, which lost 8 bases and 5 bases, there was a span of 13 bases. The CDR3 is made up of 13 amino acids. CDR3 in DNA: TGTGCCAGCGTCCGGGACAACGACAATGAGCAGTTCTTC. Amino acid sequence: CASVRDNDNEQFF.

This clonotype was recorded at least ten times. The chain joins TRBV24-1 to TRBJ2-1, with a possible D match to TRBD1 (7 bases). Between the trimmed V and J ends, which lost 0 bases and 5 bases, there was a span of 13 bases. The CDR3 consists of 16 residues. Per germline, CDR1 KGHDR and CDR2 SFDVKD. CDR3 in DNA: TGTGCCACCAGTGATTTGCGGGGGACAGAAGACAATGAGCAGTTCTTC. Its translation: CATSDLRGTEDNEQFF.

With regard to this clonotype: With a much larger clone just one base away, this may be a read error. The V gene is TRBV19, the J gene TRBJ1-2; no reliable D call. Trimming removed 8 bases at V and 3 bases at J, with 10 bases between. This CDR3 contains 12 residues. Germline V gene sequence: CDR1 LNHDA, CDR2 SQIVND (reference sequence). This chain's CDR3 is CASASGDYGYTF. The DNA for the CDR3 is TGTGCCAGTGCATCGGGTGACTATGGCTACACCTTC.

This clonotype was detected ten times or more. The chain is built from TRBV20-1 and TRBJ2-1; the D gene could be TRBD1 or TRBD2 (5 bases each). CDR3 length: 15 amino acids. V was pared by 3 bases and J by 3 bases, with 15 bases between. The germline CDR1 and CDR2 sequences are DFQATT and SNEGSKA (reference sequence). CDR3 region: CSASDPGTDYNEQFF. CDR3 bases: TGCAGTGCTAGTGATCCGGGGACGGACTACAATGAGCAGTTCTTC.

This clonotype was found many times. The genes are TRBV20-1 and TRBJ1-4, with D possibly being TRBD1 (6 bases). The CDR3 runs 14 residues. Germline V lookup: CDR1 DFQATT, CDR2 SNEGSKA (reference sequence). Trimming left V 3 bases short and J 2 bases short, with 10 bases between. The CDR3 nucleotides read TGCAGTGCTAGCAAGGACAGCACTAATGAAAAACTGTTTTTT. Encoded protein: CSASKDSTNEKLFF.

The chain employs TRBV30 and TRBJ2-7; no definite D call. From germline, CDR1 is GTSNPN and CDR2 SVGIG (reference sequence). The V end lost 1 base, the J end lost 4 bases, and 8 bases lay between the germline ends. The CDR3 loop spans 12 amino acids. CDR3: CAWSGLLYEQYF. The DNA of the CDR3 is TGTGCCTGGAGTGGACTTTTATACGAGCAGTACTTC.

The chain links TRBV20-1 to TRBJ2-1; D not resolved. Germline CDR1 DFQATT, CDR2 SNEGSKA (reference sequence). The CDR3 has 16 residues. V was pared by 0 bases and J by 0 bases, with 12 bases between. CDR3 residues: CSARDRRRSSYNEQFF. The CDR3 nucleotides are TGCAGTGCTAGAGATCGACGTAGAAGCTCCTACAATGAGCAGTTCTTC.

The chain employs TRBV29-1 and TRBJ1-2, with a weak D call TRBD1 (5 bases). Germline CDR1 and CDR2: SQVTM and ANQGSEA. The CDR3 is made up of 13 amino acids. V lost 1 base and J lost 4, with 10 bases in between. CDR3 amino acids: CSVEGGRAYGYTF. Here the CDR3 DNA reads TGCAGCGTTGAAGGCGGCAGGGCCTATGGCTACACCTTC. The full variable domain, in which reference TRBV29-1 and TRBJ1-2 provide the parts outside the CDR3, is SAVISQKPSRDICQRGTSLTIQCQVDSQVTMMFWYRQQPGQSLTLIATANQGSEATYESGFVIDKFPISRPNLTFSTLTVSNMSPEDSSIYLCSVEGGRAYGYTFGSGTRLTVV.

This clonotype was seen ten or more times. The V gene is TRBV24-1, the J gene TRBJ2-7; 12 positions agree with TRBD2. Germline assignment: CDR1 KGHDR and CDR2 SFDVKD. The CDR3 is 15 residues long. The ends lost 3 bases at V and 6 bases at J; junction bases unmatched: 5. The CDR3 nucleotides are TGTGCCACCAGTGATCGGACTAGCGGGACGAGCGAGCAGTACTTC. This codes for CATSDRTSGTSEQYF.

The chain joins TRBV2 to TRBJ1-2; a weak D match, TRBD1 (5 bases). V shed 7 bases and J shed 4 bases, with 13 bases lying between them. Per germline, CDR1 SNHLY and CDR2 FYNNEI. The CDR3 has 13 residues. The CDR3 loop reads CASTPPGSYGYTF. CDR3 coding DNA: TGTGCCAGCACCCCCCCAGGGTCCTATGGCTACACCTTC.

There are many counts of this clonotype. The CDR3 spells CASSPGQTYEQYF. CDR3 sequence (DNA): TGTGCCAGCAGCCCCGGACAGACCTACGAGCAGTACTTC. The chain uses TRBV6-1 and TRBJ2-7, with D possibly TRBD1 on 6 matching bases. Trimming pared 6 bases from V and 2 bases from J, leaving 11 bases between. CDR1 is MNHNS and CDR2 is SASEGT in the germline V gene. The length of the CDR3 is 13 residues.

A word on this clonotype: This may be a read error: a much more frequent sequence differs by one nucleotide. The chain couples TRBV3-1 to TRBJ2-3; 7 bases align to TRBD1. The V gene's germline CDR1 is LGHDT and CDR2 YNNKEL (reference sequence). This CDR3 contains 15 residues. For the CDR3, the DNA is TGTGCCAGCAGCCAAGATCCCCCGGGGACAGATGCGCAGTATTTT. As protein: CASSQDPPGTDAQYF.

This clonotype occurred many times. This chain joins TRBV7-9 and TRBJ2-5, with TRBD1 identical over 8 bases. The V segment lost 3 bases and the J segment 3 bases; nucleotides outside the gene matches: 3. The V gene's germline CDR1 is SEHNR and CDR2 FQNEAQ (reference sequence). CDR3 length: 14 amino acids. CDR3 residues: CASSLGQEKETQYF. Here the CDR3 DNA reads TGTGCCAGCAGCTTGGGACAGGAGAAAGAGACCCAGTACTTC.

This clonotype came up many times. The chain links TRBV11-3 to TRBJ2-1, with D perhaps TRBD2 (5 bases). V was pared by 0 bases and J by 6 bases, with 12 bases between. In germline, CDR1 is SGHNT, CDR2 YENEEA. The CDR3 is 15 amino acids. The CDR3 DNA is TGTGCCAGCAGCTTAGAGTACGGGGTCTTCAATGAGCAGTTCTTC. This encodes CASSLEYGVFNEQFF.

With respect to this clonotype: A read error likely explains this, since a far larger clone differs by one base. Likely a read error: the CDR3 ends without its conserved phenylalanine or tryptophan. The chain combines TRBV7-9 with TRBJ2-7; TRBD1 agrees at 9 bases. The CDR3 sequence is 16 residues long. From germline, CDR1 is SEHNR and CDR2 FQNEAQ (reference sequence). In DNA form, the CDR3 reads TGTGCCAGCAGTTTAGGTCCCTCACAGGGGGCAGGCGAGCAGTACCTC. Residues: CASSLGPSQGAGEQYL.

This clonotype was seen more than once but under ten times. The chain recombines TRBV9 with TRBJ2-1, with D unresolved. This CDR3 comprises 15 residues. Trimming cost V 4 bases and J 5 bases, with 16 bases left between them. Looked up from germline, CDR1 is SGDLS and CDR2 is YYNGEE. CDR3 coding DNA: TGTGCCAGCAGCCCCGGAATAAGTCCCAACAATGAGCAGTTCTTC. It is translated as CASSPGISPNNEQFF.

This clonotype was detected ten times or more. This rearrangement joins TRBV28 to TRBJ2-1, with TRBD2 identical over 12 bases. Germline loops: CDR1 MDHEN, CDR2 SYDVKM. V lost 7 bases, J lost 8 bases, and 9 bases stayed unmatched. There are 15 residues in the CDR3. In DNA form, the CDR3 reads TGTGCCAGCAAAACTAGCGGGAGGCCCGGCGATGAGCAGTTCTTC. Protein sequence: CASKTSGRPGDEQFF.

The chain links TRBV20-1 to TRBJ2-1, with D perhaps matching TRBD1 (5 bases). The CDR3 has 18 residues. Trimming stripped 1 base from V and 0 bases from J, with 19 bases between. Germline CDR1 and CDR2: DFQATT and SNEGSKA (reference sequence). The CDR3 is CSARASLSDTHSYNEQFF. The CDR3 DNA follows: TGCAGTGCTAGAGCCTCCCTTTCGGACACCCACTCCTACAATGAGCAGTTCTTC.

This clonotype has a count of ten or more. The chain couples TRBV7-2 to TRBJ2-3; the D gene is possibly TRBD2 (5 bases). From germline, CDR1 is SGHTA and CDR2 FQGNSA. Trimming pared 3 bases from V and 2 bases from J, leaving 18 bases between. The CDR3 is 17 amino acids. Here the CDR3 DNA reads TGTGCCAGCAGCTTGTCGCGACTACCTACATCCACAGATACGCAGTATTTT. This translates into CASSLSRLPTSTDTQYF. The variable domain in full, with the rest retrieved from reference TRBV7-2 and TRBJ2-3, is GAGVSQSPSNKVTEKGKDVELRCDPISGHTALYWYRQSLGQGLEFLIYFQGNSAPDKSGLPSDRFSAERTGGSVSTLTIQRTQQEDSAVYLCASSLSRLPTSTDTQYFGPGTRLTVL.

Only a few counts were recorded for this clonotype. V gene TRBV15 combines with J gene TRBJ2-1; TRBD1 agrees at 7 bases. After removal of 5 bases from V and 5 bases from J, the junction contained 9 bases not matched to a gene. Looked up from germline, CDR1 is LNHNV and CDR2 is YYDKDF (reference sequence). There are 15 residues in the CDR3. The CDR3 sequence is CATSSPGQYHNEQFF. As DNA, the CDR3 is TGTGCCACCAGCTCCCCGGGACAGTATCACAATGAGCAGTTCTTC.